This T cell receptor (beta chain) came from a study of yellow fever vaccine responses in identical twins. Regarding the study as a whole: It has been reported that, in twins, the vaccine T cell response seemed partly convergent and partly personalized.

Each CDR3 protein gets one entry after TCRdb re-called the RT-PCR reads with MiXCR. The sample shows a few thousand distinct CDR3 sequences, over 60% of them seen only once. V lost 7 bases to trimming and J lost 1 base, with 17 bases between them. This CDR3 spans 15 amino acids. Per germline, CDR1 LGHNA and CDR2 YNFKEQ. By share of the sample, this clonotype is large. No antigen is known for it. This TCR was recovered from a woman in her late teens or twenties who received the yellow fever vaccine. This sample comprised T cells from blood (PBMCs), unsorted or a sorted subset (not recorded which), obtained before or after yellow fever vaccination (not recorded which). The rearrangement uses TRBV4-2 and TRBJ2-7; D is unclear. The CDR3 sequence is CASTPNRGSSYEQYF. The CDR3 coding sequence is TGTGCCAGCACCCCAAATAGAGGATCTTCCTACGAGCAGTACTTC.